These 22 T cell receptor beta chains share one sample of origin, sequenced in a study of blood T cell repertoires in COVID-19. Profiled with immunoSEQ multiplex PCR; TCRdb holds only in-frame clones, not every one. The table lists approximately 250,000 clones, about 82% of them singletons, with approximately 5% in the top ten. The sequenced sample consisted of peripheral blood. These receptors were collected from a woman of 80 years or more with COVID-19, enrolled during active disease.

This clone was observed a single time. The rearrangement links TRBV6-5 to TRBJ2-1, with 12 bases matching TRBD2. Looked up from germline, CDR1 is MNHEY and CDR2 is SVGAGI. The CDR3 runs 15 residues. The junction had 3 bases not matched to a gene; V was cut back by 7 bases and J by 2 bases. CDR3 coding DNA: TGTGCCAGCACTCCTAGCGGGGGGGCCTACAATGAGCAGTTCTTC. It translates to CASTPSGGAYNEQFF.

This chain joins TRBV13 and TRBJ1-2; 8 bases agree with TRBD1. The germline V gene encodes CDR1 PRHDT and CDR2 FYEKMQ (reference sequence). The length of the CDR3 is 12 residues. Trimming took 2 bases from V and 8 from J; bases not matched to a gene: 1. The CDR3 reads CASSLSGGGYTF. The CDR3 DNA sequence: TGTGCCAGCAGCTTATCAGGGGGCGGCTACACCTTC.

The rearrangement uses TRBV25-1 and TRBJ1-4; unclear D gene. Trimming stripped 10 bases from V and 2 bases from J, with 17 bases between. Germline V lookup: CDR1 MGHDK, CDR2 SYGVNS. This CDR3 contains 15 residues. CDR3 region: CATAGREATNEKLFF. The CDR3 DNA follows: TGTGCCACCGCGGGAAGGGAGGCCACTAATGAAAAACTGTTTTTT.

The chain employs TRBV27 and TRBJ2-1; 11 bases are a match to TRBD2. CDR3 length: 16 amino acids. Trimming took 5 bases from V and 5 from J; bases not matched to a gene: 8. The germline V gene has CDR1 MNHEY and CDR2 SMNVEV (reference sequence). This chain's CDR3 is CASSRRSGGANNEQFF. The CDR3, as DNA: TGTGCCAGCAGTCGCCGTAGCGGGGGGGCTAACAATGAGCAGTTCTTC.

On this clone itself: At one of its ends the junction is not consistent with the germline gene, which may arise from a read error. This chain connects TRBV6-5 to TRBJ2-4; 7 bases match TRBD1. Germline CDR1 is MNHEY and CDR2 is SVGAGI. The CDR3 consists of 15 residues. The CDR3 DNA follows: TGTGCCAGCAGCCAGACCGGGACAGCCGAAAACATTCAGTACTTC. Translation: CASSQTGTAENIQYF.

V is TRBV4-1 and J is TRBJ2-1, with TRBD2 identical over 9 bases. The V gene's germline CDR1 is MGHRA and CDR2 YSYEKL. The trim removed 4 bases at V and 6 bases at J, leaving 16 bases unmatched. This CDR3 has 18 residues. As DNA, the CDR3 is TGCGCCAGCAGCCCTCGGGACCGCCTTGGTAGCGGGGGCAATGAGCAGTTCTTC. Translated: CASSPRDRLGSGGNEQFF.

CDR3 amino acids: CASSQPTGQTNTEAFF. CDR3 in DNA: TGTGCCAGCAGCCAGCCAACGGGACAGACGAACACTGAAGCTTTCTTT. V is TRBV3-1 (or the pseudogene TRBV3-2) and J is TRBJ1-1; 7 bases align to TRBD1. The V and J ends lost 3 bases and 1 base, in that order; junction bases with no gene match: 8. The V gene's germline CDR1 is LGHDT and CDR2 YNNKEL (reference sequence). This CDR3 comprises 16 residues.

The sample holds one count of this clone. V is TRBV10-2 and J is TRBJ1-1; maybe TRBD1 (5 bases). From germline, CDR1 is WSHSY and CDR2 SAAADI. CDR3 length: 14 residues. V dropped 5 bases and J dropped 0 bases, with 10 bases sitting between them. CDR3 protein: CASSPTALNTEAFF. The CDR3, as DNA: TGCGCCAGCAGTCCGACAGCTTTGAACACTGAAGCTTTCTTT.

The chain combines TRBV24-1 with TRBJ2-2; a weak D match, TRBD1 (6 bases). The CDR3 extends over 14 amino acids. Germline loops: CDR1 KGHDR, CDR2 SFDVKD. V dropped 3 bases and J dropped 6 bases, with 10 bases sitting between them. The DNA of the CDR3 is TGTGCCACCAGTGATCACACAGGGTCCGGGGAGCTGTTTTTT. Translating gives CATSDHTGSGELFF.

The chain uses TRBV24-1 and TRBJ2-4; possible D gene TRBD1, 6 bases. V lost 2 bases and J lost 3, with 13 bases in between. The CDR3 length is 16 residues. Germline V gene lookup returns CDR1 KGHDR and CDR2 SFDVKD. Here the CDR3 reads CATSDSGHTGKNIQYF. In nucleotides, the CDR3 is TGTGCCACCAGTGATTCGGGACACACAGGCAAAAACATTCAGTACTTC.

The CDR3 here is CASSYSLRTGGEKLFF. The CDR3 DNA sequence: TGTGCCAGCAGTTACTCGCTTCGGACGGGGGGAGAAAAACTGTTTTTT. The chain combines TRBV6-5 with TRBJ1-4, with D possibly matching TRBD1 (5 bases). The germline gives CDR1 MNHEY, CDR2 SVGAGI. Trimming removed 0 bases from V and 8 bases from J, with 16 bases in between. This CDR3 has 16 residues.

V usage is TRBV30 and J usage is TRBJ2-1, with 7 bases that match TRBD2. There are 12 residues in the CDR3. CDR1 and CDR2 from the germline V gene are GTSNPN and SVGIG (reference sequence). The J segment lost 7 bases and the V segment lost 1 base, leaving 1 base of the junction unmatched. The CDR3 region is CAWSGEGNEQFF. The CDR3 nucleotides are TGTGCCTGGAGTGGGGAGGGGAATGAGCAGTTCTTC.

The chain is built from TRBV6-5 and TRBJ1-5; TRBD1 aligns across 7 bases. This CDR3 is 13 amino acids long. The germline CDR1 and CDR2 sequences are MNHEY and SVGAGI. The J segment lost 3 bases and the V segment lost 10 bases, leaving 6 bases of the junction unmatched. In DNA, the CDR3 is TGTGCCACCGGGACAGACTACAATCAGCCCCAGCATTTT. The encoded protein is CATGTDYNQPQHF.

The chain carries TRBV29-1 and TRBJ1-3; perhaps TRBD1 as D (6 bases). The CDR3 is 14 residues long. Trimming removed 2 bases from V and 2 bases from J, with 10 bases in between. Germline V gives CDR1 SQVTM, CDR2 ANQGSEA. CDR3 residues: CSVEIQGTGNTIYF. The CDR3 nucleotides are TGCAGCGTTGAAATACAGGGAACTGGAAACACCATATATTTT. Full variable domain (rest looked up from reference TRBV29-1 and TRBJ1-3): SAVISQKPSRDICQRGTSLTIQCQVDSQVTMMFWYRQQPGQSLTLIATANQGSEATYESGFVIDKFPISRPNLTFSTLTVSNMSPEDSSIYLCSVEIQGTGNTIYFGEGSWLTVV.

The rearrangement joins TRBV5-1 to TRBJ1-6; tentatively, D is TRBD1 (5 bases). CDR3 length equals 16 residues. Per germline, CDR1 SGHRS and CDR2 YFSETQ. V lost 4 bases and J 8 bases, leaving 19 bases between the germline ends. In nucleotides, the CDR3 is TGCGCCAGCAGCCTTTCCGGCGGGGGGTTCGATTCACCCCTCCACTTT. Translation: CASSLSGGGFDSPLHF.

The J gene is TRBJ1-2, the V gene TRBV3-1 (or the pseudogene TRBV3-2); a possible D gene is TRBD1 (5 bases). This CDR3 comprises 11 residues. The germline gives CDR1 LGHDT, CDR2 YNNKEL (reference sequence). V was pared by 0 bases and J by 13 bases, with 9 bases between. As DNA, the CDR3 is TGTGCCAGCAGCCAAGACAGGGCCTGCACCTTC. Translating gives CASSQDRACTF.

The V and J genes are TRBV18 and TRBJ1-5, with 9 bases aligning to TRBD1. Germline lookup yields CDR1 KGHSH and CDR2 LQKENI. The V gene end was trimmed by 4 bases and the J gene end by 2 bases; junction bases not matched to a gene: 0. This CDR3 has 14 amino acids. CDR3 sequence reads: CASSRTGGNQPQHF. The DNA for the CDR3 is TGTGCCAGCTCACGGACAGGGGGCAATCAGCCCCAGCATTTT.

V gene TRBV30 combines with J gene TRBJ1-1, with D tentatively TRBD1 (5 bases). Trimming took 3 bases from V and 1 from J, leaving 12 bases between them. The CDR3 is 14 amino acids. The V gene's germline CDR1 is GTSNPN and CDR2 SVGIG (reference sequence). The CDR3 protein is CAWSPLDKNTEAFF. As DNA, the CDR3 is TGTGCCTGGAGCCCCCTGGACAAGAACACTGAAGCTTTCTTT.

This chain connects TRBV6-5 to TRBJ1-6, with TRBD1 matching 8 bases. CDR3 length: 13 residues. The V gene end was trimmed by 6 bases and the J gene end by 10 bases; junction bases not matched to a gene: 5. Germline V gene sequence: CDR1 MNHEY, CDR2 SVGAGI. CDR3 nucleotide sequence: TGTGCCAGCAGGGACAGGGTACGATCACCCCTCCACTTT. It yields the protein CASRDRVRSPLHF.

V is TRBV5-6 and J is TRBJ1-3; TRBD1 is a possible D gene (5 bases). The CDR3 is made up of 18 amino acids. Per germline, CDR1 SGHDT and CDR2 YYEEEE. V lost 5 bases to trimming and J lost 0 bases, with 21 bases between them. In DNA form, the CDR3 reads TGTGCCAGCAGTTTAGTGGCAGGGACTCCCGGCTCTGGAAACACCATATATTTT. Amino acid sequence: CASSLVAGTPGSGNTIYF.

The chain carries TRBV6-6 and TRBJ1-6; the match to TRBD1 covers 11 bases. After removal of 6 bases from V and 9 bases from J, the junction contained 7 bases not matched to a gene. Germline V gene data show CDR1 as MNHNY and CDR2 as SVGAGI (reference sequence). This CDR3 comprises 15 residues. The CDR3 DNA reads as TGTGCCAGCAGCAGAGGACAGGGGGCGCTTTCACCCCTCCACTTT. Translation gives CASSRGQGALSPLHF.

V and J are TRBV28 and TRBJ2-7; no definite D call. The CDR3 totals 16 residues. Germline assignment: CDR1 MDHEN and CDR2 SYDVKM. V was trimmed by 4 bases and J by 4 bases, leaving 20 bases between them. The CDR3 region is CASSSPGSRSVYEQYF. CDR3 nucleotide sequence: TGTGCCAGCAGTTCCCCCGGGTCCAGATCTGTGTACGAGCAGTACTTC. Full variable domain (missing parts from reference TRBV28 and TRBJ2-7): DVKVTQSSRYLVKRTGEKVFLECVQDMDHENMFWYRQDPGLGLRLIYFSYDVKMKEKGDIPEGYSVSREKKERFSLILESASTNQTSMYLCASSSPGSRSVYEQYFGPGTRLTVT.